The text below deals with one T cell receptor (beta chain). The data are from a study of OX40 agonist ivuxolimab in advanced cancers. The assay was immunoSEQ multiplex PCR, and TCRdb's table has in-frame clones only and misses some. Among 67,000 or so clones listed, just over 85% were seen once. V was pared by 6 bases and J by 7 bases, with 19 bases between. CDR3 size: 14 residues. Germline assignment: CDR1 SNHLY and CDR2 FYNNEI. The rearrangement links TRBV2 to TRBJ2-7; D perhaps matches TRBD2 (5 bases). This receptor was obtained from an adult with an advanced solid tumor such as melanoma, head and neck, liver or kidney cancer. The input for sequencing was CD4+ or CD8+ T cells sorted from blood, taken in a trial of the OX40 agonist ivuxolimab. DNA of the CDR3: TGTGCCAGCAGCCAGAATGGATGGGAGTCGGAGCAGTACTTC. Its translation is CASSQNGWESEQYF.